The next 23 T cell receptor beta chains were all read from a single sample in a study of circulating and synovial CD4+ cells in juvenile arthritis. This table comes from immunoSEQ multiplex PCR, and its TCRdb copy is limited to in-frame clones, with some not included. In the table there are 30,000 to 40,000 clones, around 95% of which are singletons. Sequences were obtained from CD4+ T cells from blood. These receptors were taken from a human donor with juvenile idiopathic arthritis.

The gene calls are TRBV4-1 and TRBJ1-4; D might be TRBD1 (5 bases). The germline CDR1 and CDR2 sequences are MGHRA and YSYEKL. Trimming took 3 bases from V and 0 from J, leaving 8 bases between them. The CDR3 spans 15 residues. CDR3: CASSQGGATNEKLFF. As DNA, the CDR3 is TGCGCCAGCAGCCAGGGGGGGGCAACTAATGAAAAACTGTTTTTT.

This chain uses TRBV11-2 with TRBJ2-2; D call uncertain. CDR3 length equals 14 residues. V gave up 5 bases and J gave up 7 bases, with 14 bases separating them. Germline V CDR1 and CDR2: SGHAT, FQNNGV. Written as DNA, the CDR3 is TGTGCCAGCAGCCCCCTACAGCAGTACGGGGAGCTGTTTTTT. This gives the protein CASSPLQQYGELFF.

The genes are TRBV2 and TRBJ2-5; TRBD1 agrees at 9 bases. Unmatched junction bases numbered 7, after V lost 5 bases and J lost 6 bases. The CDR3 is made up of 14 amino acids. Germline CDR1 SNHLY, CDR2 FYNNEI. CDR3 DNA sequence: TGTGCCAGCAGTCAGGACAGGGGTACGCAGACCCAGTACTTC. Protein product: CASSQDRGTQTQYF.

The V gene is TRBV7-2, the J gene TRBJ2-4; 8 nucleotides match TRBD1. With V trimmed by 0 bases and J by 14 bases, 9 bases remained unmatched. CDR3 size: 14 residues. The germline V gene has CDR1 SGHTA and CDR2 FQGNSA. The CDR3 region is CASSLAAAVGQEYF. DNA for the CDR3: TGTGCCAGCAGCTTAGCGGCGGCGGTGGGACAGGAGTACTTC.

This chain joins TRBV19 and TRBJ2-2; 9 nucleotides agree with TRBD2. Germline loops: CDR1 LNHDA, CDR2 SQIVND (reference sequence). After removal of 7 bases from V and 5 bases from J, the junction contained 8 bases not matched to a gene. The CDR3 is made up of 15 amino acids. CDR3 protein: CASKGGGARTGELFF. CDR3 coding DNA: TGTGCCAGTAAGGGCGGGGGGGCCAGGACCGGGGAGCTGTTTTTT.

This clone was detected once. CDR3 DNA sequence: TGCGCCAGCAGCCATGGGAGGGGTGGGAGCCGGGCGCCCGAACTAGAAGCTTTCTTT. Translating gives CASSHGRGGSRAPELEAFF. The J gene is TRBJ1-1, the V gene TRBV4-3, with D possibly being TRBD1 (5 bases). This CDR3 region has 19 residues. With 3 bases removed from V and 8 bases from J, the gap between germline ends came to 31 bases. The V gene's germline CDR1 is LGHNA and CDR2 YSLEER.

The chain couples TRBV12-5 to TRBJ1-2; perhaps TRBD1 as D (6 bases). V lost 5 bases, J lost 1 base, and 8 bases lay in between. This CDR3 contains 13 residues. Germline CDR1 LGHNT, CDR2 FRNRAP. Here the CDR3 DNA reads TGTGCTAGTGGTCGGACAGATAACTATGGCTACACCTTC. Its translation: CASGRTDNYGYTF.

The rearrangement links TRBV19 to TRBJ1-1, with D possibly being TRBD1 (5 bases). Per the germline V gene, CDR1 is LNHDA and CDR2 is SQIVND (reference sequence). Trimming cost V 4 bases and J 5 bases, with 8 bases left between them. CDR3 size: 12 residues. The CDR3 spells CASSTGWTEAFF. CDR3 DNA sequence: TGTGCCAGTAGTACAGGGTGGACTGAAGCTTTCTTT.

The J gene is TRBJ2-3, the V gene TRBV11-2; 8 nucleotides match TRBD2. Trimming cost V 7 bases and J 3 bases; bases outside gene matches: 12. This CDR3 has 16 amino acids. The germline gives CDR1 SGHAT, CDR2 FQNNGV. CDR3 residues: CASTHGLASSTDTQYF. The CDR3 nucleotides are TGTGCCAGCACCCATGGACTAGCTTCTAGTACAGATACGCAGTATTTT.

The chain carries TRBV28 and TRBJ2-7, with 11 bases identical to TRBD1. The ends lost 6 bases at V and 2 bases at J; junction bases unmatched: 6. The CDR3 length is 15 residues. The germline V gene has CDR1 MDHEN and CDR2 SYDVKM. CDR3 in amino acids: CASSQTGQGAYEQYF. DNA of the CDR3: TGTGCCAGCAGCCAAACGGGACAGGGGGCCTACGAGCAGTACTTC. Full variable domain (missing parts from reference TRBV28 and TRBJ2-7): DVKVTQSSRYLVKRTGEKVFLECVQDMDHENMFWYRQDPGLGLRLIYFSYDVKMKEKGDIPEGYSVSREKKERFSLILESASTNQTSMYLCASSQTGQGAYEQYFGPGTRLTVT.

The chain joins TRBV4-3 to TRBJ1-6; D is undetermined. The V and J ends lost 4 bases and 5 bases respectively, with 12 bases between them. CDR3 length: 15 amino acids. Germline V lookup: CDR1 LGHNA, CDR2 YSLEER. The DNA of the CDR3 is TGCGCCAGCAGCCGGGATGAGGGCAATAATTCACCCCTCCACTTT. It translates to CASSRDEGNNSPLHF.

This chain uses TRBV7-3 with TRBJ2-5; 8 bases are shared with TRBD2. Germline lookup yields CDR1 SGHTA and CDR2 FQGTGA. The CDR3 contains 14 residues. The V segment lost 3 bases and the J segment 5 bases; nucleotides outside the gene matches: 5. The CDR3 DNA sequence: TGTGCCAGCAGCTTCCGGGGGGGGGCGGAGACCCAGTACTTC. It translates to CASSFRGGAETQYF.

CDR3 loop: CASSSFSGVSSYNEQFF. Written as DNA, the CDR3 is TGTGCCAGCAGCTCGTTTAGCGGGGTTAGCTCCTACAATGAGCAGTTCTTC. The rearrangement uses TRBV5-8 and TRBJ2-1; 8 bases fit TRBD2. Germline assignment: CDR1 SGHTS and CDR2 YDEGEE. The CDR3 runs to 17 residues. The ends lost 3 bases at V and 0 bases at J; junction bases unmatched: 8.

The V gene is TRBV19, the J gene TRBJ1-2; D uncertain. CDR3 length: 14 amino acids. CDR1 is LNHDA, CDR2 SQIVND, per germline (reference sequence). With 3 bases removed from V and 5 bases from J, the gap between germline ends came to 13 bases. The CDR3 nucleotides are TGTGCCAGTAGTATTGGGTTCTCGGAGTATGGCTACACCTTC. It encodes CASSIGFSEYGYTF. Variable domain in full (rest from reference TRBV19 and TRBJ1-2): DGGITQSPKYLFRKEGQNVTLSCEQNLNHDAMYWYRQDPGQGLRLIYYSQIVNDFQKGDIAEGYSVSREKKESFPLTVTSAQKNPTAFYLCASSIGFSEYGYTFGSGTRLTVV.

The genes are TRBV29-1 and TRBJ2-2; D might be TRBD1 (5 bases). V lost 2 bases and J 6 bases, leaving 10 bases between the germline ends. This CDR3 has 13 amino acids. Germline-derived CDR1 and CDR2 are SQVTM and ANQGSEA. The CDR3 spells CSVEQGSAGELFF. CDR3 DNA sequence: TGCAGCGTTGAACAGGGATCGGCCGGGGAGCTGTTTTTT.

This clone was recorded once. The genes are TRBV5-1 and TRBJ1-2; 11 bases fit TRBD1. The CDR3 spans 15 residues. Trimming took 4 bases from V and 3 from J; bases not matched to a gene: 5. Germline V gives CDR1 SGHRS, CDR2 YFSETQ. CDR3 loop: CASSLGTGGYYGYTF. The CDR3 DNA follows: TGCGCCAGCAGCCTAGGGACAGGGGGATACTATGGCTACACCTTC.

The genes are TRBV19 and TRBJ1-1; TRBD1 aligns across 9 bases. CDR1 is LNHDA and CDR2 is SQIVND in the germline V gene (reference sequence). V lost 6 bases and J lost 2; bases outside the gene matches: 7. The CDR3 is made up of 15 amino acids. The CDR3 sequence is CASRDRGRTNTEAFF. The CDR3 bases are TGTGCCAGTAGGGACAGGGGACGGACAAACACTGAAGCTTTCTTT.

This chain joins TRBV7-9 and TRBJ2-7; tentative D call: TRBD1 (6 bases). The CDR3 runs 15 residues. Germline loops: CDR1 SEHNR, CDR2 FQNEAQ (reference sequence). Trimming stripped 5 bases from V and 4 bases from J, with 18 bases between. The CDR3 loop is CASSPYMDRAYEQYF. The CDR3 DNA is TGTGCCAGCAGCCCCTACATGGACAGAGCGTACGAGCAGTACTTC.

This sequence joins TRBV23-1 and TRBJ1-2, with D uncertain. TRBV23-1 is an ORF; its function is uncertain. This CDR3 has 13 residues. Trimming removed 0 bases from V and 2 bases from J, with 4 bases in between. This CDR3 reads CASSQSQNYGYTF. In DNA, the CDR3 is TGCGCCAGCAGTCAATCACAAAACTATGGCTACACCTTC.

The chain combines TRBV29-1 with TRBJ1-5, with D maybe TRBD1 (6 bases). Germline values: CDR1 SQVTM, CDR2 ANQGSEA. The CDR3 totals 16 residues. Trimming shortened V by 4 bases and J by 7 bases, and 23 bases separated the two germline ends. CDR3 region: CSVAFIGGGAGQPQHF. In DNA form, the CDR3 reads TGCAGCGTTGCATTCATAGGGGGGGGCGCGGGCCAGCCCCAGCATTTT. Based on the CDR3 plus reference TRBV29-1 and TRBJ1-5, the full variable domain is SAVISQKPSRDICQRGTSLTIQCQVDSQVTMMFWYRQQPGQSLTLIATANQGSEATYESGFVIDKFPISRPNLTFSTLTVSNMSPEDSSIYLCSVAFIGGGAGQPQHFGDGTRLSIL.

The V call is TRBV18, the J call TRBJ2-1; TRBD1 is a possible D gene (5 bases). Germline V gene lookup returns CDR1 KGHSH and CDR2 LQKENI. This CDR3 region has 15 residues. Deletions cut 3 bases from V and 4 bases from J, with 13 bases between. The CDR3: CASSPLIGDYNEQFF. CDR3 bases: TGTGCCAGCTCACCTTTAATAGGGGATTACAATGAGCAGTTCTTC. The full variable domain, with the rest looked up from reference TRBV18 and TRBJ2-1, is NAGVMQNPRHLVRRRGQEARLRCSPMKGHSHVYWYRQLPEEGLKFMVYLQKENIIDESGMPKERFSAEFPKEGPSILRIQQVVRGDSAAYFCASSPLIGDYNEQFFGPGTRLTVL.

Of note for this clone: This same CDR3 is encoded by further DNA sequences in the sample. The chain links TRBV4-1 to TRBJ1-1; tentatively, D is TRBD1 (5 bases). This CDR3 has 15 residues. The V gene lost 3 bases and the J gene lost 5 bases, with 16 bases spanning the gap. CDR1 MGHRA and CDR2 YSYEKL come from the germline V gene. CDR3 region: CASSQAEGARTEAFF. The CDR3 DNA reads TGCGCCAGCAGCCAGGCCGAAGGGGCGAGAACTGAAGCTTTCTTT.

The V call is TRBV18, the J call TRBJ2-3; TRBD2 matches at 8 bases. The CDR3 extends over 15 amino acids. The junction had 3 bases not matched to a gene; V was cut back by 4 bases and J by 0 bases. The V gene's germline CDR1 is KGHSH and CDR2 LQKENI. Here the CDR3 reads CASSLAGRSTDTQYF. DNA of the CDR3: TGTGCCAGCTCACTAGCGGGACGAAGCACAGATACGCAGTATTTT.